This T cell receptor (beta chain) derives from a study of cytomegalovirus exposure and HLA in healthy donors. General study findings and limits: Later analysis revealed greater clonal expansion in HLA-associated TCR beta chains than in equally common others. The authors later found most CMV-associated TCR beta chains appeared HLA-restricted.

PCR employed 60 Vbeta and 13 Jbeta primers. Original processing notes: It was a later analysis that counted 83 million or so unique TCR beta chains, of which some 12 million were shared. The method was immunoSEQ multiplex PCR; TCRdb's version includes in-frame clones alone and lacks a portion of them. That table furnishes V, J and clone size, whereas the DNA furnished D and trimming. The sample holds more than 95,000 clones; roughly three fifths are singletons and the top ten take roughly 3%. Regarding this clone: Its antigen is currently unknown.

Sample: PBMCs. The sequence was collected from a man in his fifties or sixties in good health and CMV-seronegative.

The CDR3 reads CATSKIRQGNQPQHF. CDR3 sequence (DNA): TGTGCCACCAGCAAAATTCGACAGGGCAATCAGCCCCAGCATTTT. The chain combines TRBV15 with TRBJ1-5; tentative D call: TRBD1 (6 bases). Germline V lookup: CDR1 LNHNV, CDR2 YYDKDF (reference sequence). The V and J ends lost 4 bases and 2 bases respectively, with 12 bases between them. The CDR3 contains 15 residues.